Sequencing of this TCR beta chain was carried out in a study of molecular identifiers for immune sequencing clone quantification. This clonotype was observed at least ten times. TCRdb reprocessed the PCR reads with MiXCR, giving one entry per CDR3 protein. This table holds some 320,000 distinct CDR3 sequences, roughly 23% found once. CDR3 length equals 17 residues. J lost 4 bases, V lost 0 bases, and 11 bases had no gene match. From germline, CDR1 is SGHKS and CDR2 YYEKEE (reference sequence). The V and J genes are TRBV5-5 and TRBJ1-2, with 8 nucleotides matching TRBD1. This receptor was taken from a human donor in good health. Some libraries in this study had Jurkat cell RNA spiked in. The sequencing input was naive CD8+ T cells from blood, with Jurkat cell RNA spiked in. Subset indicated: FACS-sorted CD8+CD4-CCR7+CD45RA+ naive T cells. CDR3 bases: TGTGCCAGCAGCTTGGCTCCGGCAGGGGGCCAGGGCTATGGCTACACCTTC. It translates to CASSLAPAGGQGYGYTF.